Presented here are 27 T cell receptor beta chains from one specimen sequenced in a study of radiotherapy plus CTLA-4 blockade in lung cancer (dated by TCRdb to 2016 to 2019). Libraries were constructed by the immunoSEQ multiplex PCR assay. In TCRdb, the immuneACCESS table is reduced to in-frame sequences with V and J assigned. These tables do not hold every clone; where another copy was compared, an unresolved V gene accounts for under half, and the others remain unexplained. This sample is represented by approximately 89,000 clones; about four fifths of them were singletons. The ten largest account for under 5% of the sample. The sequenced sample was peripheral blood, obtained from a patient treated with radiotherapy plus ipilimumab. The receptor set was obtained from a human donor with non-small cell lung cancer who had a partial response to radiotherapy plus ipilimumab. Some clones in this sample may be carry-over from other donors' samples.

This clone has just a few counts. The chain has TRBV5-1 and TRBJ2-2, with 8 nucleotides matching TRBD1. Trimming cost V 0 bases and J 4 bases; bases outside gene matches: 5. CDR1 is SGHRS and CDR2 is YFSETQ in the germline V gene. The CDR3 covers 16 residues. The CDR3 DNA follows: TGCGCCAGCAGCTTGGGGGACAGGTTGGGCACCGGGGAGCTGTTTTTT. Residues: CASSLGDRLGTGELFF.

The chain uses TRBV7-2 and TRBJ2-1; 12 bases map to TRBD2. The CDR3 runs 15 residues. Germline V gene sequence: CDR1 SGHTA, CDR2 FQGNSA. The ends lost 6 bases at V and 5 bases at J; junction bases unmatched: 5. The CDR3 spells CASRETSGGNNEQFF. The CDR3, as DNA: TGTGCCAGCAGAGAAACTAGCGGGGGGAACAATGAGCAGTTCTTC.

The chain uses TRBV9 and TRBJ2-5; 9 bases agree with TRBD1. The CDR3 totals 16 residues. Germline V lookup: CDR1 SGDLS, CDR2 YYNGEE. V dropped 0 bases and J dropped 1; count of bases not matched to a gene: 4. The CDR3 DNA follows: TGTGCCAGCAGCGTAGTTGGGGACAGGGTCCAAGAGACCCAGTACTTC. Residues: CASSVVGDRVQETQYF.

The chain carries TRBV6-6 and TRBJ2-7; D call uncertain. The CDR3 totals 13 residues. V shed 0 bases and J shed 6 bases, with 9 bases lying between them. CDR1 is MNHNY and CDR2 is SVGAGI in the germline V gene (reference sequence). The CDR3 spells CASSYSLLLEQYF. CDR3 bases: TGTGCCAGCAGTTACTCCTTACTTCTCGAGCAGTACTTC.

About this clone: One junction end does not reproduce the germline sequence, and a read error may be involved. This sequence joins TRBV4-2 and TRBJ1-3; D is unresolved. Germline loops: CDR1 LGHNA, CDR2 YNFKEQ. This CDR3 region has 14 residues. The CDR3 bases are TGTGCCAGCAGCCAGGGCCGCTCTGGAAACACCACATATTTT. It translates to CASSQGRSGNTTYF.

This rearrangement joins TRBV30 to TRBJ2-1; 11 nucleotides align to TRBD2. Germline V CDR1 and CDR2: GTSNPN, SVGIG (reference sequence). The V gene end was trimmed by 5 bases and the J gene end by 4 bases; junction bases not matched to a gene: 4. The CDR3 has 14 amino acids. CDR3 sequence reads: CAWLAGGSYNEQFF. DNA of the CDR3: TGTGCCTGGTTAGCGGGAGGGAGTTACAATGAGCAGTTCTTC.

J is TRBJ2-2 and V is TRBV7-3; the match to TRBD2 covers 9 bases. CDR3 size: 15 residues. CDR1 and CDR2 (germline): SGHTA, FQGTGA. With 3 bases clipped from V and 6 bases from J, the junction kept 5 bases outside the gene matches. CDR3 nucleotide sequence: TGTGCCAGCAGCTTCAGCGGGGGGAAGGCCGGGGAGCTGTTTTTT. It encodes CASSFSGGKAGELFF.

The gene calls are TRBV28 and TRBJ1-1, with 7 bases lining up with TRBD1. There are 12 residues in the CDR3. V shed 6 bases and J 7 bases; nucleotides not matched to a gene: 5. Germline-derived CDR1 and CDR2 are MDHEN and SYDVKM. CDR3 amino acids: CASRVQGREAFF. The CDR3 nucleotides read TGTGCCAGCAGGGTACAGGGGCGTGAAGCTTTCTTT.

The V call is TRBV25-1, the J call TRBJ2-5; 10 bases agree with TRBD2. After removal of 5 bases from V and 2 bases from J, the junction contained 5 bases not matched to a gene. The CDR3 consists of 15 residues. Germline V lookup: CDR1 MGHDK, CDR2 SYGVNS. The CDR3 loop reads CASSRTSGPQETQYF. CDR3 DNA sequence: TGTGCCAGCAGTAGGACTAGCGGACCACAAGAGACCCAGTACTTC.

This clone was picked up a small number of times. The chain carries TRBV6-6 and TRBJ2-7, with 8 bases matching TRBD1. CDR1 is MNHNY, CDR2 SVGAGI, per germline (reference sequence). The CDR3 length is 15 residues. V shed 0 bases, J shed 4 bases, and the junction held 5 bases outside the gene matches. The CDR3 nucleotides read TGTGCCAGCAGTTACTCGACCGGACAGGGATACGAGCAGTACTTC. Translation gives CASSYSTGQGYEQYF.

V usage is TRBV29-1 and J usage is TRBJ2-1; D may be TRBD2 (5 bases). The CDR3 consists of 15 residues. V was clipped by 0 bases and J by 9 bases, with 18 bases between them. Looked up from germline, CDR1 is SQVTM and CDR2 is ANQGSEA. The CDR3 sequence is CSVEDSLDFVGEQFF. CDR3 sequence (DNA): TGCAGCGTTGAAGATTCACTAGATTTCGTCGGTGAGCAGTTCTTC.

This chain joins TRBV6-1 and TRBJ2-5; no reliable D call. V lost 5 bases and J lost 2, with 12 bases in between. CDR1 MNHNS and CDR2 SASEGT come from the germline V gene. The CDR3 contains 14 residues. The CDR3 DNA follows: TGTGCCAGCAGTAGGTGGCAGGTACAAGAGACCCAGTACTTC. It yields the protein CASSRWQVQETQYF.

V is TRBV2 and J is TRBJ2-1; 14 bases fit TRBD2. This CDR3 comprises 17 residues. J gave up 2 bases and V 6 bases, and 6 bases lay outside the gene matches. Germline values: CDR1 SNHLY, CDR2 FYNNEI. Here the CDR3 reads CASSRPTSGGAYNEQFF. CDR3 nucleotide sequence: TGTGCCAGCAGCCGCCCGACTAGCGGGGGGGCCTACAATGAGCAGTTCTTC.

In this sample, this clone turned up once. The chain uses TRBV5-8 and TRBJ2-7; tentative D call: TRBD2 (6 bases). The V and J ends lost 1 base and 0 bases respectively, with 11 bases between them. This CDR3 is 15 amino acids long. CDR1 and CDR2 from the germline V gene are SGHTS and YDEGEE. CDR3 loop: CASSLFVTSSYEQYF. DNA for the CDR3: TGTGCCAGCAGCTTGTTCGTGACTAGCTCCTACGAGCAGTACTTC.

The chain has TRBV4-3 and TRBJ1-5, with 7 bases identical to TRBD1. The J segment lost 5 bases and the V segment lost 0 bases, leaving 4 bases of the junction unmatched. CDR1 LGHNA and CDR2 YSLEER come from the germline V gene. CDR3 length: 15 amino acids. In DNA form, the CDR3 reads TGCGCCAGCAGCCAAGAGGCCGGACAGGATCAGCCCCAGCATTTT. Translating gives CASSQEAGQDQPQHF.

The CDR3 sequence is CASRRQGTNTGELFF. Here the CDR3 DNA reads TGTGCCAGCAGGAGACAGGGCACAAACACCGGGGAGCTGTTTTTT. The rearrangement joins TRBV28 to TRBJ2-2, with 7 bases aligning to TRBD1. The junction had 6 bases not matched to a gene; V was cut back by 6 bases and J by 2 bases. CDR1 and CDR2 (germline): MDHEN, SYDVKM. The CDR3 length is 15 residues.

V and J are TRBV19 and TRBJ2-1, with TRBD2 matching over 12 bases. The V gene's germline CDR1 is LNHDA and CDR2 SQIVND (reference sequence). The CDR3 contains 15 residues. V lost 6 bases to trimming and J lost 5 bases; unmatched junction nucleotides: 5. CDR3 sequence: CASSRTSGVNNEQFF. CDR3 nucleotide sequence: TGTGCCAGTAGCCGGACTAGCGGGGTGAACAATGAGCAGTTCTTC. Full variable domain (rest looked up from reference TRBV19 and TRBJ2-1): DGGITQSPKYLFRKEGQNVTLSCEQNLNHDAMYWYRQDPGQGLRLIYYSQIVNDFQKGDIAEGYSVSREKKESFPLTVTSAQKNPTAFYLCASSRTSGVNNEQFFGPGTRLTVL.

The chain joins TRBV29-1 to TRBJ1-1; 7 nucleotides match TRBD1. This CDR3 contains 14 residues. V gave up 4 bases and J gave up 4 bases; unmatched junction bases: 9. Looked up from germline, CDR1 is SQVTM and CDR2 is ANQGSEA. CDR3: CSVALRGRGTEAFF. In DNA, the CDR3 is TGCAGCGTTGCCTTAAGGGGGCGTGGCACTGAAGCTTTCTTT. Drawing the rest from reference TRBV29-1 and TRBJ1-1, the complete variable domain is SAVISQKPSRDICQRGTSLTIQCQVDSQVTMMFWYRQQPGQSLTLIATANQGSEATYESGFVIDKFPISRPNLTFSTLTVSNMSPEDSSIYLCSVALRGRGTEAFFGQGTRLTVV.

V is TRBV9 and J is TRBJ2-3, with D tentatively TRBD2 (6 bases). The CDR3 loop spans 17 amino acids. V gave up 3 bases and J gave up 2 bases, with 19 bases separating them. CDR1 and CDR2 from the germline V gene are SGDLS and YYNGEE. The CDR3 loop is CASSAPADSGDTDTQYF. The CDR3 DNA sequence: TGTGCCAGCAGCGCCCCCGCTGATAGCGGAGACACAGATACGCAGTATTTT.

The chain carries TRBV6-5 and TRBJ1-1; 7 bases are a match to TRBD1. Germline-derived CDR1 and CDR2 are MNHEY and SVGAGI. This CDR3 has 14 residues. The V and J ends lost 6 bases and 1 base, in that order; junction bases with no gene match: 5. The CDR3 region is CASRRGQANTEAFF. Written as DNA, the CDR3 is TGTGCCAGCAGGAGGGGGCAGGCGAACACTGAAGCTTTCTTT.

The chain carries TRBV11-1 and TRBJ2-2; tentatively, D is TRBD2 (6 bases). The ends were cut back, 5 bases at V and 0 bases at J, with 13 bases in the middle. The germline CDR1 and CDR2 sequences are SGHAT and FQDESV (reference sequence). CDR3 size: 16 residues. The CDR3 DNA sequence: TGTGCCAGCAGCCCACCCTCGGGGGCGAACACCGGGGAGCTGTTTTTT. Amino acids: CASSPPSGANTGELFF.

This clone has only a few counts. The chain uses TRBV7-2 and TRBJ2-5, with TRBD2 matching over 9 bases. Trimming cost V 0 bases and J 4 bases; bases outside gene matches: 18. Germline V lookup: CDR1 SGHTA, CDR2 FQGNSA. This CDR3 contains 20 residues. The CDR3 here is CASSLAGGGVTRTMGETQYF. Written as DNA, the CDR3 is TGTGCCAGCAGCTTAGCCGGCGGGGGGGTAACCCGAACGATGGGAGAGACCCAGTACTTC.

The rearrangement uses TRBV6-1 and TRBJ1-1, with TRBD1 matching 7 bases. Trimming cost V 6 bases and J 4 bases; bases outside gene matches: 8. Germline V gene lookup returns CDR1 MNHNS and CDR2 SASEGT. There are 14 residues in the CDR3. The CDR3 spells CASRAQGRFTEAFF. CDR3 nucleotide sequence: TGTGCCAGCAGGGCACAGGGGAGGTTCACTGAAGCTTTCTTT.

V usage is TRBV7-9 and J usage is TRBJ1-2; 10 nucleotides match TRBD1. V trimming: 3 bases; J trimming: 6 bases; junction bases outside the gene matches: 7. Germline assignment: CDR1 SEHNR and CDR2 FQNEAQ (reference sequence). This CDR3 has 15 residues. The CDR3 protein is CASSFARQGADGYTF. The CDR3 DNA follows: TGTGCCAGCAGCTTCGCTCGACAGGGGGCGGATGGCTACACCTTC.

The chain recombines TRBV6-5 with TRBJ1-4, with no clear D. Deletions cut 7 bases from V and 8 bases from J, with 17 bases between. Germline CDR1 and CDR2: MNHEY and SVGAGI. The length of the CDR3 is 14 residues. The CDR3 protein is CASTQAGVGEKLFF. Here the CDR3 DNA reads TGTGCCAGCACTCAGGCCGGGGTTGGGGAAAAACTGTTTTTT.

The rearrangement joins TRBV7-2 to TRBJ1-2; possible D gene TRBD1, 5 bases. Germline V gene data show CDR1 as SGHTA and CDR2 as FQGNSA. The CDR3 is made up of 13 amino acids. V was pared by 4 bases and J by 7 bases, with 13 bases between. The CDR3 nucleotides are TGTGCCAGCAGCTGGGACTCGGGGCCTGGCTACACCTTC. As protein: CASSWDSGPGYTF.

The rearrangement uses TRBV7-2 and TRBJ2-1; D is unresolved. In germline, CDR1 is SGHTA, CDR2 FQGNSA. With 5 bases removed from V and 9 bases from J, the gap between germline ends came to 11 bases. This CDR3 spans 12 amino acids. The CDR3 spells CASSVGLGEQFF. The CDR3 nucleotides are TGTGCCAGCAGCGTAGGCCTCGGTGAGCAGTTCTTC. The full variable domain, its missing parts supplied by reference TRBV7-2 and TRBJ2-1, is GAGVSQSPSNKVTEKGKDVELRCDPISGHTALYWYRQSLGQGLEFLIYFQGNSAPDKSGLPSDRFSAERTGGSVSTLTIQRTQQEDSAVYLCASSVGLGEQFFGPGTRLTVL.